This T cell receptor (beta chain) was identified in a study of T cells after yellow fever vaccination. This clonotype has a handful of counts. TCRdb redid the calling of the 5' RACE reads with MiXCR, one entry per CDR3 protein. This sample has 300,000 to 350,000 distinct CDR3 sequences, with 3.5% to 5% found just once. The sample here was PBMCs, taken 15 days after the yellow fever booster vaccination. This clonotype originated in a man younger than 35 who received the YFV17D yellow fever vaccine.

CDR3 sequence: CASTPFSWEGSLNYGYTF. For the CDR3, the DNA is TGTGCCAGCACCCCTTTTTCGTGGGAGGGCTCCTTAAACTATGGCTACACCTTC. The gene calls are TRBV12-3 or TRBV12-4 and TRBJ1-2, with unresolved D. The CDR3 totals 18 residues. Trimming pared 7 bases from V and 2 bases from J, leaving 26 bases between.